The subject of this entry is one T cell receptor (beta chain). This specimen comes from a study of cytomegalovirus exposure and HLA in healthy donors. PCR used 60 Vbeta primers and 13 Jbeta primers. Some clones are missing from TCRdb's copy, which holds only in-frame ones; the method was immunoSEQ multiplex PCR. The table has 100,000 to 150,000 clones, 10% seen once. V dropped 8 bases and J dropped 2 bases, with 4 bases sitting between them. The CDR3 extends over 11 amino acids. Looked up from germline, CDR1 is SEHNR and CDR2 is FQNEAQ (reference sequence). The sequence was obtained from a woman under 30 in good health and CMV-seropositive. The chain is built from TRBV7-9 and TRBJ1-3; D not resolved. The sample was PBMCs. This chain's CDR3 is CASYTGNTIYF. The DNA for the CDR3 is TGTGCCAGCTATACTGGAAACACCATATATTTT.